Detailed here is one T cell receptor (beta chain). Its antigen remains unknown. Researchers ran the PCR with 60 Vbeta and 13 Jbeta primers. The table came from immunoSEQ multiplex PCR; TCRdb's copy has only in-frame clones and leaves some out. The repertoire holds fewer than 140,000 clones, 60% to 80% seen once, with about 2.3% in the top ten. This entry comes from a study of cytomegalovirus exposure and HLA in healthy donors. Study findings and constraints: An ancestry cluster, one associated with Asian ancestry, reportedly showed fewer N-insertions than the 666-donor mean in a later analysis. Several top significant clusters appeared, in a later analysis, to be linked to common viral pathogens. Associated with cytomegalovirus, according to the listing, were around 160 TCR beta chains.

Though nominally healthy at sampling, donors likely had unrecorded immune exposures. The CDR3 length is 14 residues. The germline gives CDR1 MDHEN, CDR2 SYDVKM. Trimming removed 7 bases from V and 6 bases from J, with 16 bases in between. The source is a middle-aged man in good health and CMV-seronegative. The source material was PBMCs. The V and J genes are TRBV28 and TRBJ1-5; possibly TRBD1 for D (5 bases). As DNA, the CDR3 is TGTGCCAGCACCCCCGGGGGAGGGAGTCAGCCCCAGCATTTT. Translation: CASTPGGGSQPQHF.